What follows are 27 T cell receptor beta chains derived from one specimen sequenced in a study of early T cells in non-severe SARS-CoV-2 infection. TCRdb reanalysed the 5' RACE reads using MiXCR and keeps one entry per CDR3 protein. The sample holds more than 45,000 distinct CDR3 sequences, more than 5.5% seen once. Sequences were derived from whole blood, sampled at baseline. The source is an adult who was a healthcare worker with PCR-confirmed SARS-CoV-2 infection or an uninfected control (not recorded which).

The chain recombines TRBV14 with TRBJ1-6, with TRBD1 matching 9 bases. CDR1 and CDR2 from the germline V gene are SGHDN and FVKESK. The CDR3 loop spans 14 amino acids. Losses at the gene ends were 4 bases for V and 10 bases for J; bases not matched to a gene: 5. CDR3 coding DNA: TGTGCCAGCAGCCCTCGAACAGGGGGCTCACCCCTCCACTTT. This gives the protein CASSPRTGGSPLHF.

This clonotype was counted between two and nine times. The chain joins TRBV12-3 or TRBV12-4 to TRBJ2-1; no reliable D call. CDR3 length: 13 amino acids. Trimming cost V 1 base and J 5 bases, with 6 bases left between them. The CDR3 bases are TGTGCCAGCAGTTTAGGGGTCAACAATGAGCAGTTCTTC. Translation gives CASSLGVNNEQFF.

This clonotype has at least ten counts. The rearrangement joins TRBV5-8 to TRBJ1-1, with D perhaps matching TRBD1 (5 bases). Trimming cost V 4 bases and J 0 bases, with 19 bases left between them. This CDR3 region has 17 residues. The V gene's germline CDR1 is SGHTS and CDR2 YDEGEE. The CDR3 is CASSLGLGARMNTEAFF. The CDR3 DNA is TGTGCCAGCAGCCTGGGCTTAGGGGCAAGGATGAACACTGAAGCTTTCTTT.

This clonotype was counted a few times. This chain connects TRBV15 to TRBJ2-1; weak D call: TRBD2 (5 bases). This CDR3 is 14 amino acids long. CDR1 is LNHNV, CDR2 YYDKDF, per germline (reference sequence). V was shortened by 1 base and J by 3 bases, with 7 bases between the two germline ends. The CDR3 DNA follows: TGTGCCACCAGCAGAGGGGAGAACTACAATGAGCAGTTCTTC. Its protein is CATSRGENYNEQFF.

This clonotype was seen ten or more times. V usage is TRBV7-8 and J usage is TRBJ1-1; D perhaps matches TRBD1 (5 bases). Germline CDR1 is SGHVS and CDR2 is FQNEAQ. This CDR3 contains 15 residues. The V gene lost 5 bases and the J gene lost 4 bases, with 17 bases spanning the gap. DNA of the CDR3: TGTGCCAGCAGCCTCTCAGTGAGCAGGGTCACTGAAGCTTTCTTT. Protein product: CASSLSVSRVTEAFF.

This clonotype has a handful of counts. The rearrangement uses TRBV19 and TRBJ2-3; tentatively, D is TRBD1 (6 bases). The CDR3 contains 15 residues. Germline CDR1 reads LNHDA; CDR2 reads SQIVND (reference sequence). With 6 bases removed from V and 3 bases from J, the gap between germline ends came to 16 bases. The CDR3 bases are TGTGCCAGTAGCTACCTACAGGGTGGGACAGATACGCAGTATTTT. This encodes CASSYLQGGTDTQYF.

The rearrangement joins TRBV6-2 or TRBV6-3 to TRBJ1-1; tentatively, D is TRBD1 (6 bases). CDR1 is MNHEY and CDR2 is SVGEGT in the germline V gene. Trimming took off 8 bases at V and 0 bases at J, with 10 bases between the two ends. The CDR3 is 13 amino acids. The CDR3 sequence is CASGGAVNTEAFF. For the CDR3, the DNA is TGTGCCAGCGGGGGGGCGGTGAACACTGAAGCTTTCTTT.

Many counts were recorded for this clonotype. The chain combines TRBV7-2 with TRBJ1-1; weak D call: TRBD1 (5 bases). V was clipped by 6 bases and J by 0 bases, with 17 bases between them. Germline V gives CDR1 SGHTA, CDR2 FQGNSA. The CDR3 loop spans 16 amino acids. This CDR3 reads CASRVTGVQMNTEAFF. The CDR3, as DNA: TGTGCCAGCAGAGTTACAGGAGTTCAGATGAACACTGAAGCTTTCTTT.

This clonotype came up a few times. The chain joins TRBV28 to TRBJ2-7; 10 bases are shared with TRBD2. The CDR3 spans 15 residues. Trimming at V came to 6 bases and at J to 2 bases, leaving 7 bases not matched to a gene. CDR1 is MDHEN, CDR2 SYDVKM, per germline. DNA of the CDR3: TGTGCCAGCAGCCGCGGACTAGCGGTCACCTACGAGCAGTACTTC. Its translation is CASSRGLAVTYEQYF.

The V and J genes are TRBV12-3 or TRBV12-4 and TRBJ2-7; 8 nucleotides line up with TRBD1. CDR3 length: 14 amino acids. The trim removed 4 bases at V and 3 bases at J, leaving 5 bases unmatched. CDR3 sequence: CASSSGDRFYEQYF. The CDR3 bases are TGTGCCAGCAGTTCCGGGGACAGGTTCTACGAGCAGTACTTC.

The chain employs TRBV5-1 and TRBJ1-2; D not certain. Trimming pared 5 bases from V and 0 bases from J, leaving 8 bases between. CDR1 is SGHRS, CDR2 YFSETQ, per germline. There are 13 residues in the CDR3. The CDR3 protein is CASSPASNYGYTF. The CDR3 coding sequence is TGCGCCAGCAGTCCTGCGTCTAACTATGGCTACACCTTC.

J is TRBJ1-2 and V is TRBV19; 10 bases align to TRBD1. The length of the CDR3 is 16 residues. Germline CDR1 and CDR2: LNHDA and SQIVND (reference sequence). The ends lost 5 bases at V and 6 bases at J; junction bases unmatched: 12. The CDR3 protein is CASSARDRGEVNGYTF. The CDR3 nucleotides are TGTGCCAGTAGTGCCCGGGACAGGGGTGAAGTGAATGGCTACACCTTC.

This clonotype was counted at least ten times. This chain links TRBV3-1 with TRBJ2-7, with 14 positions matching TRBD2. The ends lost 4 bases at V and 2 bases at J; junction bases unmatched: 1. Germline V gene lookup returns CDR1 LGHDT and CDR2 YNNKEL (reference sequence). This CDR3 spans 15 amino acids. The CDR3 reads CASSLGLAGAYEQYF. As DNA, the CDR3 is TGTGCCAGCAGCCTGGGACTAGCGGGAGCCTACGAGCAGTACTTC.

The genes are TRBV20-1 and TRBJ1-2; D remains ambiguous. The length of the CDR3 is 13 residues. Germline assignment: CDR1 DFQATT and CDR2 SNEGSKA (reference sequence). V gave up 5 bases and J gave up 0 bases, with 10 bases separating them. The CDR3 coding sequence is TGCAGTGCTCCCCCTGGACCTAACTATGGCTACACCTTC. Amino acids: CSAPPGPNYGYTF.

The V call is TRBV30, the J call TRBJ1-6; D uncertain. The CDR3 is 13 residues long. Germline V gene sequence: CDR1 GTSNPN, CDR2 SVGIG (reference sequence). Trimming cost V 3 bases and J 7 bases, with 10 bases left between them. CDR3 DNA sequence: TGTGCCTGGAGGGCCTCTTCGAATTCACCCCTCCACTTT. This gives the protein CAWRASSNSPLHF.

This clonotype was counted between two and nine times. V gene TRBV6-1 combines with J gene TRBJ2-3, with no clear D. Germline CDR1 and CDR2: MNHNS and SASEGT. V shed 8 bases and J shed 4 bases, with 25 bases lying between them. The length of the CDR3 is 17 residues. CDR3: CASSHIVRSNSADTQYF. The CDR3 nucleotides read TGTGCCAGCTCCCATATAGTCCGGAGTAACTCCGCAGATACGCAGTATTTT.

At least ten counts were recorded for this clonotype. The gene calls are TRBV24-1 and TRBJ1-2, with 7 bases identical to TRBD1. From germline, CDR1 is KGHDR and CDR2 SFDVKD. V was pared by 3 bases and J by 7 bases, with 7 bases of the junction left unmatched. The CDR3 runs 14 residues. CDR3 DNA: TGTGCCACCAGTGATACTCAGACAGGGACTGGCTACACCTTC. Translating gives CATSDTQTGTGYTF.

This clonotype has ten or more counts. The J gene is TRBJ2-1, the V gene TRBV20-1; D not certain. V shed 6 bases and J shed 6 bases, with 12 bases lying between them. The CDR3 length is 12 residues. Germline-derived CDR1 and CDR2 are DFQATT and SNEGSKA (reference sequence). The CDR3 protein is CSALDWGNEQFF. CDR3 DNA: TGCAGTGCCCTCGACTGGGGCAATGAGCAGTTCTTC.

The J gene is TRBJ1-2, the V gene TRBV7-9; D not resolved. This CDR3 has 13 amino acids. V lost 5 bases and J lost 2, with 9 bases in between. Germline assignment: CDR1 SEHNR and CDR2 FQNEAQ (reference sequence). CDR3 residues: CASSPGANYGYTF. The CDR3 bases are TGTGCCAGCAGCCCAGGCGCGAACTATGGCTACACCTTC.

Ten or more counts support this clonotype. The chain combines TRBV11-2 with TRBJ1-2; perhaps TRBD1 as D (5 bases). The germline V and J ends were trimmed by 3 bases and 4 bases, with 18 bases remaining between them. This CDR3 contains 16 residues. Germline CDR1 SGHAT, CDR2 FQNNGV. CDR3 coding DNA: TGTGCCAGCAGCTTGAGTAACACCCAGGGATTCTATGGCTACACCTTC. Amino acids: CASSLSNTQGFYGYTF.

The rearrangement joins TRBV24-1 to TRBJ2-1, with TRBD2 as a possible D gene (6 bases). The CDR3 is 14 amino acids. CDR1 is KGHDR and CDR2 is SFDVKD in the germline V gene. V was clipped by 4 bases and J by 7 bases, with 13 bases between them. In DNA form, the CDR3 reads TGTGCCACCAGTGACCGGACCCGGGGGAATGAGCAGTTCTTC. This translates into CATSDRTRGNEQFF.

The rearrangement links TRBV7-6 to TRBJ2-2; perhaps TRBD1 as D (6 bases). The V end lost 2 bases, the J end lost 5 bases, and 12 bases lay between the germline ends. The CDR3 is 15 residues long. The germline V gene encodes CDR1 SGHVS and CDR2 FNYEAQ. The CDR3 coding sequence is TGTGCCAGCAGCTTACTAACAGGGTATACCGGGGAGCTGTTTTTT. Protein product: CASSLLTGYTGELFF.

There are many counts of this clonotype. J is TRBJ2-3 and V is TRBV7-8; D unresolved. This CDR3 contains 15 residues. The V gene's germline CDR1 is SGHVS and CDR2 FQNEAQ. Trimming stripped 4 bases from V and 1 base from J, with 12 bases between. This CDR3 reads CASSSTPAGTDTQYF. CDR3 in DNA: TGTGCCAGCAGCTCGACTCCCGCTGGCACAGATACGCAGTATTTT.

This clonotype occurred many times. V and J are TRBV4-3 and TRBJ1-3; no reliable D call. CDR3 length equals 16 residues. Trimming took off 0 bases at V and 2 bases at J, with 11 bases between the two ends. CDR1 is LGHNA, CDR2 YSLEER, per germline. CDR3 sequence (DNA): TGCGCCAGCAGCCAAGACGCGGGGAACCCTGGAAACACCATATATTTT. This translates into CASSQDAGNPGNTIYF.

The gene calls are TRBV27 and TRBJ2-2; no clear D gene. This CDR3 is built from 15 residues. Germline V lookup: CDR1 MNHEY, CDR2 SMNVEV (reference sequence). V gave up 3 bases and J gave up 4 bases, with 12 bases separating them. CDR3 loop: CASSFTGPPTGELFF. The CDR3 DNA follows: TGTGCCAGCAGTTTTACCGGGCCCCCCACCGGGGAGCTGTTTTTT.

This clonotype was counted many times. DNA for the CDR3: TGCGCCAGCAGGAATGACACAGGGTACCAAGAGACCCAGTACTTC. Translation gives CASRNDTGYQETQYF. The gene calls are TRBV5-1 and TRBJ2-5, with a possible D match to TRBD1 (6 bases). V lost 5 bases, J lost 0 bases, and 14 bases lay in between. This CDR3 spans 15 amino acids. Per germline, CDR1 SGHRS and CDR2 YFSETQ.

Ten or more counts support this clonotype. The chain uses TRBV20-1 and TRBJ2-7; 9 bases fit TRBD1. The CDR3 extends over 15 amino acids. The germline V gene encodes CDR1 DFQATT and CDR2 SNEGSKA (reference sequence). The junction had 11 bases not matched to a gene; V was cut back by 1 base and J by 7 bases. The CDR3 reads CSARAPGQGRREQYF. Written as DNA, the CDR3 is TGCAGTGCTAGAGCACCGGGACAGGGAAGGAGGGAGCAGTACTTC.